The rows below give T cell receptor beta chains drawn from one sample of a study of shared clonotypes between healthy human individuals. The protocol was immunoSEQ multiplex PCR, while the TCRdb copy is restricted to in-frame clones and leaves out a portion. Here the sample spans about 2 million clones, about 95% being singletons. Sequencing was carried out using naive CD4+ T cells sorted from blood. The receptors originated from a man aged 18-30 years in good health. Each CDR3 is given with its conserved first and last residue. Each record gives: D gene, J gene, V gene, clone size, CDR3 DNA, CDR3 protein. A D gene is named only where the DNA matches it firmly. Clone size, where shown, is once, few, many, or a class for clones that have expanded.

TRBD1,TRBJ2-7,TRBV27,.,TGTGCCACCTCGGGACAGGGAGGGTTCTACGAGCAGTACTTC,CATSGQGGFYEQYF
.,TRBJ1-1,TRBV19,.,TGTGCCAGTATACGGGGGACTGCGAACACTGAAGCTTTCTTT,CASIRGTANTEAFF
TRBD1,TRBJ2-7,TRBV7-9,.,TGTGCCAGCAGCTTAGAGGCCGGGACAGCGTACGAGCAGTACTTC,CASSLEAGTAYEQYF
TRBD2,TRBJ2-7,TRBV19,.,TGTGCCAGTAGTAGGGGGGGAGTAAGCTACGAGCAGTACTTC,CASSRGGVSYEQYF
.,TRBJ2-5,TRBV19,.,TGTGCCAGTAGTATAATCGGCGGGACCCAGTACTTC,CASSIIGGTQYF
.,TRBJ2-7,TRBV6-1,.,TGTGCCAGCAGGCGAGGTCCTGGCTCCTACGAGCAGTACTTC,CASRRGPGSYEQYF
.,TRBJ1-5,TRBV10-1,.,TGCGCCAGCAGTGAGTCGGTTCAGCCCCAGCATTTT,CASSESVQPQHF
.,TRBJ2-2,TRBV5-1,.,TGCGCCAGCAAACAGGGTTCCACCGGGGAGCTGTTTTTT,CASKQGSTGELFF
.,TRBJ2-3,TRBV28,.,TGTGCCAGCAGTTTACGAGGGCCAGATACGCAGTATTTT,CASSLRGPDTQYF
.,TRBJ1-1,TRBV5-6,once,TGTGCCAGCAGCTTGGTGCGGCAGGGGAACACTGAAGCTTTCTTT,CASSLVRQGNTEAFF
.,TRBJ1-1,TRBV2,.,TGTGCGAAAAGAGAGCAGGCCATGAACACTGAAGCTTTCTTT,CAKREQAMNTEAFF
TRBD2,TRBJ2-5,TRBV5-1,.,TGCGCCAGCACTCGGGGACTAGCGGGAGGGCCCGAGACCCAGTACTTC,CASTRGLAGGPETQYF
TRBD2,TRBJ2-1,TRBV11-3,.,TGTGCCGGCCAAAGGTCGGGAGGGCATTGTAGCTCCTACAATGAGCAGTTCTTC,CAGQRSGGHCSSYNEQFF
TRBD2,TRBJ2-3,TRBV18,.,TGTGCCAGCTCACCAACTAGCGGTCTCACAGATACGCAGTATTTT,CASSPTSGLTDTQYF
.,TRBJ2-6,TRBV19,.,TGTGCCAGTAGCTTCGTAGTCGACTCTGGGGCCAACGTCCTGACTTTC,CASSFVVDSGANVLTF
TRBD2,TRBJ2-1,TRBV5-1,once,TGCGCCAGCAGCCAGACGGGACTAGGTTACAATGAGCAGTTCTTC,CASSQTGLGYNEQFF
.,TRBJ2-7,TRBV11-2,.,TGTGCCAGCAGCCCTCAAGGGGGGGCAAGAGGCTACGAGCAGTACTTC,CASSPQGGARGYEQYF
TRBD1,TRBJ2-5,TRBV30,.,TGTGCCTGGAGTGCGGGGACAGGGGTAACAGAGACCCAGTACTTC,CAWSAGTGVTETQYF
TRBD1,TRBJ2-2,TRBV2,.,TGTGCCAGCAGAGAGGACAGGACCCACACCGGGGAGCTGTTTTTT,CASREDRTHTGELFF
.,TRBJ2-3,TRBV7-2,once,TGTGCCAGCAGCTTAGCGGTCCAGGGAACTAGCACAGATACGCAGTATTTT,CASSLAVQGTSTDTQYF
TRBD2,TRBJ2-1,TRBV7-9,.,TGTGCCAGCAGCCCGCGGAGGACTAGCGGGGGGAGCTCCTACAATGAGCAGTTCTTC,CASSPRRTSGGSSYNEQFF
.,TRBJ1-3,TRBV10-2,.,TGCGCCAGCAGTGAGTCGGCGGGAAACACCATATATTTT,CASSESAGNTIYF
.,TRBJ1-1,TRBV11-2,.,TGTGCCAGCAGCTGGGACGGGGGGGACACTGAAGCTTTCTTT,CASSWDGGDTEAFF
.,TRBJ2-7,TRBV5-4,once,TGTGCCAGCAGCTTTGGAGCGGAGACCTACGAGCAGTACTTC,CASSFGAETYEQYF
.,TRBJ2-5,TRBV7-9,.,TGTGCCAGCAGCCTCACAGGATCCCAAGAGACCCAGTACTTC,CASSLTGSQETQYF
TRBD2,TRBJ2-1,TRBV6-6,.,TGTGCCAGCAAGAGCGGGGGGGCGGTCTGGGAGCAGTTCTTC,CASKSGGAVWEQFF
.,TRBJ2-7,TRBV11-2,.,TGTGCCAGCAGCCAAGCCGGGGCCTACGAGCAGTACTTC,CASSQAGAYEQYF
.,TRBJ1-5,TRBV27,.,TGTGCCAGCAGTTTGGAATATAGCAATCAGCCCCAGCATTTT,CASSLEYSNQPQHF
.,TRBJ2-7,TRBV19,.,TGTGCCAGTAGTATCACAGCGGGTCCCTACGAGCAGTACTTC,CASSITAGPYEQYF
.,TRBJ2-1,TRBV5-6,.,TGTGCCAGCAGCTCAGGGTTTGAGCAGTTCTTC,CASSSGFEQFF
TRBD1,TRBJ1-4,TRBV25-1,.,TGTGCCAGCAGTGAGCCGGGCGGACAGGGTAGGATCCTGTTTTTT,CASSEPGGQGRILFF
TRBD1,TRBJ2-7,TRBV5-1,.,TGCGCCAGCAGCTCCCCTCAGGGGGCCAACTACGAGCAGTACTTC,CASSSPQGANYEQYF
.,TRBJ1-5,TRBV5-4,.,TGTGCCAGCAGCCAGGGACAAAACCAGCCCCAGCATTTT,CASSQGQNQPQHF
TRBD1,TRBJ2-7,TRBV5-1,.,TGCGCCAGCAGCTTGACGAGACAGGGGGCATACGAGCAGTACTTC,CASSLTRQGAYEQYF
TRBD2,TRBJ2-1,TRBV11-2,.,TGTGCCAGCAGCAAGGGACTAGCGGGACTCGATGAGCAGTTCTTC,CASSKGLAGLDEQFF
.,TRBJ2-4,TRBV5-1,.,TGCGCCAGCAGCTTGGAACCATCTATAGCCAAAAACATTCAGTACTTC,CASSLEPSIAKNIQYF
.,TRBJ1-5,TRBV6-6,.,TGTGCCAGCAGGGGTCCGGGGGATTTCAATCAGCCCCAGCATTTT,CASRGPGDFNQPQHF
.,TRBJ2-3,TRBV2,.,TGTGCCAGCAGTCAGGACCAGGTCTCCACAGATACGCAGTATTTT,CASSQDQVSTDTQYF
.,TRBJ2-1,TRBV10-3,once,TGTGCCATCAGTGATGCGGAAGGGGGGTCCCGAGGTGAGCAGTTCTTC,CAISDAEGGSRGEQFF
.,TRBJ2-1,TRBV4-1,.,TGCGCCAGCACCCGAAATTTAGCAGTATCCTACAATGAGCAGTTCTTC,CASTRNLAVSYNEQFF
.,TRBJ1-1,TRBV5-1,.,TGCGCCAGCAGCTTGGAAGGCAGGATGAACACTGAAGCTTTCTTT,CASSLEGRMNTEAFF
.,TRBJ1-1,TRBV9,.,TGTGCCAGCAGCGCCCACTCGGTAGGCGAAGCTTTCTTT,CASSAHSVGEAFF
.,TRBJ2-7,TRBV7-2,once,TGTGCCAGCTCCCGACTAGGTGGGGACGAGCAGTACTTC,CASSRLGGDEQYF
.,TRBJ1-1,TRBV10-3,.,TGTGCCATCAGAGAGACACTTATGAACACTGAAGCTTTCTTT,CAIRETLMNTEAFF
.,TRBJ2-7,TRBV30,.,TGTGCCTGGTCGAAGGGGACAACCAACTCCTACGAGCAGTACTTC,CAWSKGTTNSYEQYF
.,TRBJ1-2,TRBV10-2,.,TGCGCCAGCAGTGAGCCGGGGGAGGGCTATGGCTACACCTTC,CASSEPGEGYGYTF
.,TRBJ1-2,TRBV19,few,TGTGCCAGTAGGCGAGGAGGCTTCGGCGACTATGGCTACACCTTC,CASRRGGFGDYGYTF
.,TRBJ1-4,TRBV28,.,TGTGCCAGCAGTTTCTGGCAGTCCAATGTAAATGAAAAACTGTTTTTT,CASSFWQSNVNEKLFF
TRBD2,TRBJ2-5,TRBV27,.,TGTGCCAGCAGTCGGACTAGCGGGGCTGCCCAAGAGACCCAGTACTTC,CASSRTSGAAQETQYF
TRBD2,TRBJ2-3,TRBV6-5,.,TGTGCCAGCAGTGCGGGACTCTTCGAGCGGGGTACGCAGTATTTT,CASSAGLFERGTQYF
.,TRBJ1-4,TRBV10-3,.,TGTGCCATCAGGTCCGACCGTAATGAAAAACTGTTTTTT,CAIRSDRNEKLFF
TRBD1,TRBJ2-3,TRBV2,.,TGTGCCAGCAGCCCGGACAGGGGGCATCCAGATACGCAGTATTTT,CASSPDRGHPDTQYF
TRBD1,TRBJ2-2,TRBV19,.,TGTGCCAGTAGCCAGATGGACAGGGGTAAGACCGGGGAGCTGTTTTTT,CASSQMDRGKTGELFF
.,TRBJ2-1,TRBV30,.,TGTGCCTGGAGGCGGAGTAGCGAGCAGTTCTTC,CAWRRSSEQFF